The 25 T cell receptor beta chains below come from one sample, sequenced in a study of blood T cells in healthy people across ages. Then a second PCR, running about 6 to 12 cycles, was carried out with a sample-barcoded 5' primer and a J-beta primer mix. TCRdb passed the 5' RACE reads through MiXCR, listing each CDR3 protein once. Of fewer than 700,000 distinct CDR3 sequences listed, about 45% are singletons. The sample taken for sequencing was blood. These receptor sequences come from an elderly man in good health.

This chain links TRBV6-1 with TRBJ2-7, with 7 bases matching TRBD1. Germline lookup yields CDR1 MNHNS and CDR2 SASEGT. V lost 3 bases to trimming and J lost 0 bases; unmatched junction nucleotides: 2. The CDR3 has 14 amino acids. CDR3 sequence: CASSEAGGSYEQYF. DNA of the CDR3: TGTGCCAGCAGTGAGGCAGGGGGCTCCTACGAGCAGTACTTC.

CDR3 sequence (DNA): TGTGCCAGCAGCTTATCCAGGGACCGAGATACGCAGTATTTT. Residues: CASSLSRDRDTQYF. V is TRBV7-2 and J is TRBJ2-3; D may match TRBD1 or TRBD2 (5 bases each). The germline V and J ends were trimmed by 2 bases and 5 bases, with 11 bases remaining between them. The CDR3 spans 14 residues. Germline CDR1 reads SGHTA; CDR2 reads FQGNSA.

This clonotype was detected many times. The rearrangement uses TRBV6-6 and TRBJ2-1; D possibly matches TRBD1 or TRBD2 (5 bases each). Looked up from germline, CDR1 is MNHNY and CDR2 is SVGAGI (reference sequence). V lost 6 bases to trimming and J lost 0 bases, with 9 bases between them. The CDR3 contains 14 residues. In DNA, the CDR3 is TGTGCCAGCAGCCCCGGGACCTCCTACAATGAGCAGTTCTTC. This translates into CASSPGTSYNEQFF.

The chain couples TRBV20-1 to TRBJ2-5; 10 bases line up with TRBD2. CDR1 is DFQATT and CDR2 is SNEGSKA in the germline V gene (reference sequence). This CDR3 region has 14 residues. J gave up 11 bases and V 1 base, and 10 bases lay outside the gene matches. The CDR3 bases are TGCAGTGCTAGAGGACTAGCGGGCCCGGTTGAGCAGTACTTC. Translated, it gives CSARGLAGPVEQYF.

The rearrangement links TRBV20-1 to TRBJ2-7; 7 bases agree with TRBD1. The CDR3 loop spans 13 amino acids. Germline values: CDR1 DFQATT, CDR2 SNEGSKA (reference sequence). Trimming cost V 4 bases and J 3 bases; bases outside gene matches: 6. Written as DNA, the CDR3 is TGCAGTGCTAACCGGGACAGCCACTACGAGCAGTACTTC. Encoded protein: CSANRDSHYEQYF.

V is TRBV20-1 and J is TRBJ2-1; TRBD2 aligns across 7 bases. J was trimmed by 10 bases and V by 7 bases; bases with no gene match: 10. CDR3 length: 12 residues. Germline lookup yields CDR1 DFQATT and CDR2 SNEGSKA (reference sequence). The CDR3, as DNA: TGCAGTGGGACGGGACTAACGGGGGAGCAGTTCTTC. Encoded protein: CSGTGLTGEQFF.

This clonotype was seen at least ten times. The V gene is TRBV6-6, the J gene TRBJ2-3; 8 nucleotides match TRBD2. V trimming: 6 bases; J trimming: 3 bases; junction bases outside the gene matches: 11. CDR3 length: 16 amino acids. Germline CDR1 is MNHNY and CDR2 is SVGAGI (reference sequence). The CDR3 DNA reads TGTGCCAGCAGCGCCCGGGGGGGGATACCGACAGATACGCAGTATTTT. The encoded protein is CASSARGGIPTDTQYF.

Note on this clonotype: With a much larger clone just one base away, this may be a read error. The rearrangement joins TRBV6-5 to TRBJ2-5; no firm D call. Germline-derived CDR1 and CDR2 are MNHEY and SVGAGI. Trimming removed 11 bases at V and 5 bases at J, with 24 bases between. This CDR3 is built from 15 residues. CDR3 sequence reads: CAATSPQPHRETQYF. The CDR3 DNA reads as TGTGCCGCCACCTCACCACAGCCCCATCGCGAGACCCAGTACTTC.

This clonotype was counted between two and nine times. The V gene is TRBV6-5, the J gene TRBJ2-7, with D possibly TRBD2 on 7 matching bases. CDR3 size: 15 residues. Trimming removed 8 bases at V and 0 bases at J, with 17 bases between. From germline, CDR1 is MNHEY and CDR2 SVGAGI. DNA of the CDR3: TGTGCCAGCGGAAGGGGGGGAGGAAGCTCCTACGAGCAGTACTTC. Translation gives CASGRGGGSSYEQYF.

The genes are TRBV24-1 and TRBJ2-4, with 10 bases identical to TRBD2. This CDR3 is built from 16 residues. Germline CDR1 KGHDR, CDR2 SFDVKD. Unmatched junction bases numbered 16, after V lost 5 bases and J lost 13 bases. The CDR3 region is CATSGLVSSGSYGQYF. DNA of the CDR3: TGTGCCACCAGTGGATTAGTGTCTAGCGGGAGCTACGGGCAGTACTTC.

This clonotype was seen only once. This chain links TRBV5-1 with TRBJ2-5; weak D call: TRBD1 (6 bases). Matching the DNA end better, TRBJ2-4 makes the J call doubtful. CDR3 length: 15 amino acids. Germline CDR1 reads SGHRS; CDR2 reads YFSETQ. The chain's CDR3 is CASSVGHWGKNIQYF. The CDR3 DNA reads as TGCGCCAGCAGCGTGGGACATTGGGGGAAAAACATTCAGTACTTC.

The genes are TRBV4-2 and TRBJ2-7, with D possibly matching TRBD2 (5 bases). The CDR3 runs 13 residues. Germline V gives CDR1 LGHNA, CDR2 YNFKEQ. Trimming left V 3 bases short and J 4 bases short, with 10 bases between. The CDR3 bases are TGTGCCAGCAGCCATCAACTAGGGTACGAGCAGTACTTC. Protein: CASSHQLGYEQYF.

The J gene is TRBJ1-2, the V gene TRBV7-9, with 9 bases that match TRBD1. V was pared by 5 bases and J by 4 bases, with 5 bases of the junction left unmatched. CDR3 size: 14 residues. Germline lookup yields CDR1 SEHNR and CDR2 FQNEAQ (reference sequence). CDR3 protein: CASSRDREGYGYTF. Written as DNA, the CDR3 is TGTGCCAGCAGCCGGGACAGGGAGGGCTATGGCTACACCTTC.

V gene TRBV5-6 combines with J gene TRBJ1-1, with unresolved D. The length of the CDR3 is 12 residues. V lost 4 bases to trimming and J lost 4 bases, with 8 bases between them. Germline-derived CDR1 and CDR2 are SGHDT and YYEEEE. CDR3 protein: CASSGDVTEAFF. Written as DNA, the CDR3 is TGTGCCAGCAGCGGGGATGTCACTGAAGCTTTCTTT. Full variable domain (outside the CDR3, taken from reference TRBV5-6 and TRBJ1-1): DAGVTQSPTHLIKTRGQQVTLRCSPKSGHDTVSWYQQALGQGPQFIFQYYEEEERQRGNFPDRFSGHQFPNYSSELNVNALLLGDSALYLCASSGDVTEAFFGQGTRLTVV.

This clonotype showed up just a few times. The chain links TRBV4-2 to TRBJ2-1; D is ambiguous. The CDR3 is 14 residues long. Germline loops: CDR1 LGHNA, CDR2 YNFKEQ. V lost 0 bases and J 4 bases, leaving 7 bases between the germline ends. The chain's CDR3 is CASSQEKLYNEQFF. The DNA for the CDR3 is TGTGCCAGCAGCCAAGAGAAACTATACAATGAGCAGTTCTTC.

The CDR3 nucleotides are TGTGCCAGCAGTTTAACCGGTCCAGAGACCCAGTTCTTC. This gives the protein CASSLTGPETQFF. The rearrangement joins TRBV27 to TRBJ2-1; D call uncertain. This CDR3 comprises 13 residues. Germline-derived CDR1 and CDR2 are MNHEY and SMNVEV (reference sequence). Trimming took off 2 bases at V and 13 bases at J, with 15 bases between the two ends.

This clonotype has just a few counts. The V call is TRBV14, the J call TRBJ2-7; weak D call: TRBD2 (6 bases). CDR3 size: 15 residues. CDR1 is SGHDN, CDR2 FVKESK, per germline. V lost 2 bases to trimming and J lost 8 bases, with 19 bases between them. CDR3 bases: TGTGCCAGCAGCCAACTCAGAGGGAAGGGAGGACAGCAGTACTTC. As protein: CASSQLRGKGGQQYF. Full variable domain (rest looked up from reference TRBV14 and TRBJ2-7): EAGVTQFPSHSVIEKGQTVTLRCDPISGHDNLYWYRRVMGKEIKFLLHFVKESKQDESGMPNNRFLAERTGGTYSTLKVQPAELEDSGVYFCASSQLRGKGGQQYFGPGTRLTVT.

The rearrangement uses TRBV6-6 and TRBJ2-7, with TRBD2 as a possible D gene (6 bases). Germline CDR1 is MNHNY and CDR2 is SVGAGI (reference sequence). The V and J ends lost 0 bases and 3 bases respectively, with 18 bases between them. The CDR3 extends over 17 amino acids. Here the CDR3 DNA reads TGTGCCAGCAGTTACTCACTAATGGGGGGACCTATCTACGAGCAGTACTTC. This encodes CASSYSLMGGPIYEQYF.

The chain has TRBV7-2 and TRBJ2-7; 14 bases agree with TRBD2. The germline CDR1 and CDR2 sequences are SGHTA and FQGNSA. CDR3 length equals 16 residues. V lost 0 bases and J lost 2; bases outside the gene matches: 0. The CDR3 is CASSLATSGGAYEQYF. The CDR3, as DNA: TGTGCCAGCAGCTTAGCGACTAGCGGGGGGGCCTACGAGCAGTACTTC.

The chain recombines TRBV9 with TRBJ2-2; possible D gene TRBD2, 7 bases. Germline V CDR1 and CDR2: SGDLS, YYNGEE. The CDR3 runs to 17 residues. Trimming shortened V by 4 bases and J by 1 base, and 17 bases separated the two germline ends. The CDR3 here is CASSPRKGGGNTGELFF. CDR3 sequence (DNA): TGTGCCAGCAGCCCGAGGAAGGGAGGGGGGAACACCGGGGAGCTGTTTTTT.

The V call is TRBV6-6, the J call TRBJ1-1, with D unresolved. CDR1 is MNHNY, CDR2 SVGAGI, per germline (reference sequence). The CDR3 runs 15 residues. V was cut by 8 bases and J by 3 bases, with 19 bases left in between. As DNA, the CDR3 is TGTGCCAGCGCCGAGGGAGGGCCCGGAGACACTGAAGCTTTCTTT. Protein: CASAEGGPGDTEAFF.

The rearrangement links TRBV7-2 to TRBJ1-2; TRBD1 might be the D (5 bases). This CDR3 region has 13 residues. Trimming took 5 bases from V and 6 from J, leaving 13 bases between them. Germline V gives CDR1 SGHTA, CDR2 FQGNSA. Here the CDR3 reads CASSLPGLNGYTF. The CDR3 DNA sequence: TGTGCCAGCAGCCTCCCGGGACTGAATGGCTACACCTTC.

This clonotype was detected many times. The rearrangement links TRBV6-5 to TRBJ2-1; 15 bases fit TRBD2. Germline CDR1 MNHEY, CDR2 SVGAGI. The length of the CDR3 is 14 residues. J was trimmed by 9 bases and V by 5 bases; bases with no gene match: 2. In nucleotides, the CDR3 is TGTGCCAGCAGTGCGGGACTAGCGGGGGGTGAGCAGTTCTTC. Translated: CASSAGLAGGEQFF.

CDR3 sequence (DNA): TGTGCCAGCAGCTTCGGGGGGGGGGCTGAAAAACTGTTTTTT. Its translation is CASSFGGGAEKLFF. V is TRBV7-2 and J is TRBJ1-4, with D perhaps matching TRBD1 (6 bases). Trimming took off 3 bases at V and 7 bases at J, with 12 bases between the two ends. CDR1 and CDR2 (germline): SGHTA, FQGNSA. The length of the CDR3 is 14 residues.

J is TRBJ2-1 and V is TRBV7-2; D remains ambiguous. Between the trimmed V and J ends, which lost 6 bases and 6 bases, there was a span of 6 bases. Germline V CDR1 and CDR2: SGHTA, FQGNSA. The CDR3 covers 11 residues. As DNA, the CDR3 is TGTGCCAGCAGTCGGACCAATGAGCAGTTCTTC. Its translation: CASSRTNEQFF.